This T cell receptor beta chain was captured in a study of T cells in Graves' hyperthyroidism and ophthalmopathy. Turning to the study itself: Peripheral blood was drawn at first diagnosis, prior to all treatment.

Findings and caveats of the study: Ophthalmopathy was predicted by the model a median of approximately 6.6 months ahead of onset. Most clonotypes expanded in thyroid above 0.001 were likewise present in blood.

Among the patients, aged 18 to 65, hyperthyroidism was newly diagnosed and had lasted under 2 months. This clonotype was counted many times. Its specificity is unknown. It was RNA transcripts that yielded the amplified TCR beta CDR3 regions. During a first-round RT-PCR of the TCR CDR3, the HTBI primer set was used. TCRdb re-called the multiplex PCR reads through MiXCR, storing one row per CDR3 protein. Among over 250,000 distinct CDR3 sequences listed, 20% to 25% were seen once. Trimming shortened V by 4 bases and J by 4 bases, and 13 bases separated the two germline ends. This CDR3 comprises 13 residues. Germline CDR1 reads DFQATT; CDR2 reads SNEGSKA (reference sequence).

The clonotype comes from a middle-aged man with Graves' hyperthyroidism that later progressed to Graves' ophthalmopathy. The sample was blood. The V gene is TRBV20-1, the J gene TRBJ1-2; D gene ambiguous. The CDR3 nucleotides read TGCAGTGCTATCAACAGTCAGAGCTATGGCTACACCTTC. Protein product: CSAINSQSYGYTF.